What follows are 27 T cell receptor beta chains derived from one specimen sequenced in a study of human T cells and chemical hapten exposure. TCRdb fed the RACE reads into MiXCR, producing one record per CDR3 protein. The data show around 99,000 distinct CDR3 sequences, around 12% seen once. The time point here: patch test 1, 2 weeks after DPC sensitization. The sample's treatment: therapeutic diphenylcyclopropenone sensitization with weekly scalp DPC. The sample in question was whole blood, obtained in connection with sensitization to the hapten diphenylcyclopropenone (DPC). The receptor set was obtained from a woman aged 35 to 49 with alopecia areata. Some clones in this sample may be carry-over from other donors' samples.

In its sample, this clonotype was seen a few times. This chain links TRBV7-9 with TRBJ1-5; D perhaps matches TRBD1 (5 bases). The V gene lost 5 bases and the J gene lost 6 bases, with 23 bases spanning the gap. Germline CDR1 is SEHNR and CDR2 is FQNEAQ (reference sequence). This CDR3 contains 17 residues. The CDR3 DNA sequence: TGTGCCAGCAGCCCCGGATCGTACCCAGGGAGCGCTCAGCCCCAGCATTTT. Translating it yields CASSPGSYPGSAQPQHF.

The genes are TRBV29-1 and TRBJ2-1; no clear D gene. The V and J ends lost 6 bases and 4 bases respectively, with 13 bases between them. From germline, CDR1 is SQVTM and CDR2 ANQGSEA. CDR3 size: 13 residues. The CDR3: CSVSSNLYNEQFF. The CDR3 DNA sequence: TGCAGCGTCTCGAGCAACCTGTACAATGAGCAGTTCTTC.

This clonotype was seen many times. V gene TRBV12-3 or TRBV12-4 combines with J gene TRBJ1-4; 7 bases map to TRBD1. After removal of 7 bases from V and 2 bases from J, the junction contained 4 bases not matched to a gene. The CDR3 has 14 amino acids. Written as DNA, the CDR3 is TGTGCCAGCAACCAGGGGGGGACTAATGAAAAACTGTTTTTT. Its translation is CASNQGGTNEKLFF.

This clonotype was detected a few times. CDR3 nucleotide sequence: TGTGCCAGCAGCACACAGGGCTCTGAAGCTTTCTTT. Residues: CASSTQGSEAFF. The chain joins TRBV3-1 to TRBJ1-1, with a weak D call TRBD1 (6 bases). The CDR3 has 12 residues. The V gene lost 5 bases and the J gene lost 6 bases, with 10 bases spanning the gap. From germline, CDR1 is LGHDT and CDR2 YNNKEL (reference sequence). Based on the CDR3 plus reference TRBV3-1 and TRBJ1-1, the full variable domain is DTAVSQTPKYLVTQMGNDKSIKCEQNLGHDTMYWYKQDSKKFLKIMFSYNNKELIINETVPNRFSPKSPDKAHLNLHINSLELGDSAVYFCASSTQGSEAFFGQGTRLTVV.

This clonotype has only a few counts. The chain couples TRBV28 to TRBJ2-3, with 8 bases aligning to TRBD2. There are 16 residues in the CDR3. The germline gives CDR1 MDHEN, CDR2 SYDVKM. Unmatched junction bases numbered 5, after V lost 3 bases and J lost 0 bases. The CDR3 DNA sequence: TGTGCCAGCAGTTTGGCCGCTAGCGGGAGCACAGATACGCAGTATTTT. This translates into CASSLAASGSTDTQYF.

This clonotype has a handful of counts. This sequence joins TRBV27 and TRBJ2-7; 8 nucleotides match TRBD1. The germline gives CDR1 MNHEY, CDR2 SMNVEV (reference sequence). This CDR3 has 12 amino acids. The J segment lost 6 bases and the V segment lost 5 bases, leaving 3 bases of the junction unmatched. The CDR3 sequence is CASSQTGVEQYF. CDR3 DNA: TGTGCCAGCAGTCAGACAGGGGTCGAGCAGTACTTC.

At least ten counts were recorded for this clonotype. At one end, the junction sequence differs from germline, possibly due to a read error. In DNA, the CDR3 is TGTGCCAGCCGTTTGGGCGGGTTTGGGGATACGCAGTATTTT. This translates into CASRLGGFGDTQYF. J is TRBJ2-3 and V is TRBV28, with D perhaps matching TRBD2 (5 bases). There are 14 residues in the CDR3. Germline-derived CDR1 and CDR2 are MDHEN and SYDVKM.

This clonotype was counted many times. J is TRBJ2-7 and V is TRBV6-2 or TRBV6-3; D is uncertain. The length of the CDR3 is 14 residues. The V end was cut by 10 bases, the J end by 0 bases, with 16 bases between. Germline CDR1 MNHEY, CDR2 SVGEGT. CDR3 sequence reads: CATRRLASSYEQYF. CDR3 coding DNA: TGTGCCACCAGGCGCCTCGCAAGCTCCTACGAGCAGTACTTC.

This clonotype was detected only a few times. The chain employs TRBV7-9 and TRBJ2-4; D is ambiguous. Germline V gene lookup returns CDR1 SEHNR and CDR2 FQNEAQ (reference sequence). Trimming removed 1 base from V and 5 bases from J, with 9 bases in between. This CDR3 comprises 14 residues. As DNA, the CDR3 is TGTGCCAGCAGCTTAGTAGGGCTTGAAAACATTCAGTACTTC. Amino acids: CASSLVGLENIQYF.

CDR3 region: CASSQEGRGEETQYF. CDR3 in DNA: TGCGCCAGCAGCCAAGAAGGCAGGGGTGAAGAGACCCAGTACTTC. The V call is TRBV4-1, the J call TRBJ2-5; D is perhaps TRBD1 (6 bases). The V gene lost 0 bases and the J gene lost 3 bases, with 11 bases spanning the gap. Germline CDR1 is MGHRA and CDR2 is YSYEKL. The CDR3 runs to 15 residues.

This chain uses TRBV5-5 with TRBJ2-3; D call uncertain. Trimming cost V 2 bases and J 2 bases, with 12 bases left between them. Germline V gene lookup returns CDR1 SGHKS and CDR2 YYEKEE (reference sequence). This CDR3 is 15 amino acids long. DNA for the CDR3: TGTGCCAGCAGCTTTTTGGACGGTTTCACAGATACGCAGTATTTT. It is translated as CASSFLDGFTDTQYF.

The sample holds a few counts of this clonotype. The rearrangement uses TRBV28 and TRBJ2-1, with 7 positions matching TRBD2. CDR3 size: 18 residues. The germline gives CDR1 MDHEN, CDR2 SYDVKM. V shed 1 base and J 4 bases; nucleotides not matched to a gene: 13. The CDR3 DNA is TGTGCCAGCAGTTTATTGTATCGAGGGAGGGCGGGTTACAATGAGCAGTTCTTC. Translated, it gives CASSLLYRGRAGYNEQFF.

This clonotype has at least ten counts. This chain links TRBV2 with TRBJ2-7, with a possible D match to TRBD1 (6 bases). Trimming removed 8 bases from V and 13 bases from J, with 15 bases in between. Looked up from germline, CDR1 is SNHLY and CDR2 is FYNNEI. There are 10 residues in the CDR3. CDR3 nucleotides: TGTGCCAGCGCCGGGACGGGACAATACTTC. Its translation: CASAGTGQYF.

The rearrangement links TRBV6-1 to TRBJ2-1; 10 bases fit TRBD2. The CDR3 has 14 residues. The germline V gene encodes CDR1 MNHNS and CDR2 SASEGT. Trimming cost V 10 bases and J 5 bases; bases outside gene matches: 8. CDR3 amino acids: CANKGTSDDNEQFF. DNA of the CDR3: TGTGCCAACAAAGGGACTAGCGATGACAATGAGCAGTTCTTC.

CDR3 residues: CASSLRTDLGAEAFF. The CDR3, as DNA: TGTGCCAGCAGTTTAAGGACGGATTTAGGCGCTGAAGCTTTCTTT. The rearrangement links TRBV28 to TRBJ1-1; no clear D gene. Trimming took 2 bases from V and 6 from J, leaving 16 bases between them. The germline V gene encodes CDR1 MDHEN and CDR2 SYDVKM. The CDR3 runs 15 residues. Full variable domain (rest looked up from reference TRBV28 and TRBJ1-1): DVKVTQSSRYLVKRTGEKVFLECVQDMDHENMFWYRQDPGLGLRLIYFSYDVKMKEKGDIPEGYSVSREKKERFSLILESASTNQTSMYLCASSLRTDLGAEAFFGQGTRLTVV.

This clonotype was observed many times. The CDR3 DNA reads as TGTGCCAGCAGCCCAGGGACTAGCGGGACTGATGAGCAGTTCTTC. As protein: CASSPGTSGTDEQFF. V is TRBV4-2 and J is TRBJ2-1; 13 nucleotides agree with TRBD2. Unmatched junction bases numbered 5, after V lost 4 bases and J lost 8 bases. The CDR3 runs 15 residues. The germline CDR1 and CDR2 sequences are LGHNA and YNFKEQ.

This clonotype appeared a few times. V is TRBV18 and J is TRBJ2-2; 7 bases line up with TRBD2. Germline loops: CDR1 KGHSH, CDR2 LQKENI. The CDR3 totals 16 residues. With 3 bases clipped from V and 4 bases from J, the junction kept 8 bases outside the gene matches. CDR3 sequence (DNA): TGTGCCAGCTCACCCGAGAGCGGCGGGAGCACCGGGGAGCTGTTTTTT. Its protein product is CASSPESGGSTGELFF.

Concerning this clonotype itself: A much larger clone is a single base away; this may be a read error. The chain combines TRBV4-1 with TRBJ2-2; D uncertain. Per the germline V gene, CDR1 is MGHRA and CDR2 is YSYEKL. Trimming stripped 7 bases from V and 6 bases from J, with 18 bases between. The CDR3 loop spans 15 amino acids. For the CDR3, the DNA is TGCGCCAGCAACCTATGGGGAACATGGCCCGGGGAGCTGTTTTTT. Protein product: CASNLWGTWPGELFF.

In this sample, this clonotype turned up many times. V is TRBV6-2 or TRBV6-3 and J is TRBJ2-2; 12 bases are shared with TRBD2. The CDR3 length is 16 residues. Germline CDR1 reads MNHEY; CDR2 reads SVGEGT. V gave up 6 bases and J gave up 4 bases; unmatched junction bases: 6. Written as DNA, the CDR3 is TGTGCCAGCAGCAGACTAGCGGGAGTAGGCACCGGGGAGCTGTTTTTT. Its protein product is CASSRLAGVGTGELFF.

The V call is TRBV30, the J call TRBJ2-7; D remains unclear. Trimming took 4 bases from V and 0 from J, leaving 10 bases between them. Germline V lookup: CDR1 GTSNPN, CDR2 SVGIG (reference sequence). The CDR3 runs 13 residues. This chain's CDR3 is CAWKLYLSYEQYF. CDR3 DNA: TGTGCCTGGAAACTCTACCTCTCCTACGAGCAGTACTTC.

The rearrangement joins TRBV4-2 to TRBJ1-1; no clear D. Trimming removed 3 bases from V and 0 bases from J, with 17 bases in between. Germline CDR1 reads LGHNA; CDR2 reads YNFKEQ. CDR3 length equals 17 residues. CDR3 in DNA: TGTGCCAGCAGCCACCCAGACGGGGTTAACATGAACACTGAAGCTTTCTTT. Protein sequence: CASSHPDGVNMNTEAFF.

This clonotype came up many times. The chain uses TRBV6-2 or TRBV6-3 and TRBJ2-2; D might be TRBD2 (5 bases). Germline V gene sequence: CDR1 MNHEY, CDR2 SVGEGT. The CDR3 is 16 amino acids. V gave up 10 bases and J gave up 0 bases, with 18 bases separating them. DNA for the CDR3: TGTGCCACCCGGGGTTTAGGCCTTTCGAACACCGGGGAGCTGTTTTTT. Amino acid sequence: CATRGLGLSNTGELFF.

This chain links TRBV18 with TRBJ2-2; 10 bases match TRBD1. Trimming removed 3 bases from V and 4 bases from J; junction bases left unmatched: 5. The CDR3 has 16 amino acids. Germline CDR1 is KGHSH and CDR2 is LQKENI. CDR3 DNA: TGTGCCAGCTCACCCGACAGGGGGCTGGCCACCGGGGAGCTGTTTTTT. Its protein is CASSPDRGLATGELFF.

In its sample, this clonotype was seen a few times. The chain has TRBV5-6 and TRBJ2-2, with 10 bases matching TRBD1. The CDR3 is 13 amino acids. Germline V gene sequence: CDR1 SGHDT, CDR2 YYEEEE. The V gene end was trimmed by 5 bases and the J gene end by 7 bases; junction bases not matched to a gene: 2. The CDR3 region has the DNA TGTGCCAGCAGGGACAGGGGGGTCGGGGAGCTGTTTTTT. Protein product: CASRDRGVGELFF.

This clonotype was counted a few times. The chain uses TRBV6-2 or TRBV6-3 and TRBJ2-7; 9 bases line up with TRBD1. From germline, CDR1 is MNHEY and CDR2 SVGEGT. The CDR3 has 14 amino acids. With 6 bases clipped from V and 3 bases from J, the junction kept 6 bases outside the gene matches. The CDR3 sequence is CASRLRDRVYEQYF. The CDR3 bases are TGTGCCAGCAGGCTCCGGGACAGGGTCTACGAGCAGTACTTC.

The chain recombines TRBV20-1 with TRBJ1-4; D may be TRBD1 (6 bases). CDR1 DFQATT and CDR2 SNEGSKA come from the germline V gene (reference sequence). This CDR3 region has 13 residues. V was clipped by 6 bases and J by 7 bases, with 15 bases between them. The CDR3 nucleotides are TGCAGTGCCGCCTGGGGGGCTTCTGAAAAACTGTTTTTT. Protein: CSAAWGASEKLFF.

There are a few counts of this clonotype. DNA of the CDR3: TGTGCCAGCAGCACCGGGTTACAGGTAGCTTTCTTT. This translates into CASSTGLQVAFF. The chain employs TRBV12-3 or TRBV12-4 and TRBJ1-1, with D possibly being TRBD1 (5 bases). V gave up 6 bases and J gave up 10 bases, with 15 bases separating them. The length of the CDR3 is 12 residues.